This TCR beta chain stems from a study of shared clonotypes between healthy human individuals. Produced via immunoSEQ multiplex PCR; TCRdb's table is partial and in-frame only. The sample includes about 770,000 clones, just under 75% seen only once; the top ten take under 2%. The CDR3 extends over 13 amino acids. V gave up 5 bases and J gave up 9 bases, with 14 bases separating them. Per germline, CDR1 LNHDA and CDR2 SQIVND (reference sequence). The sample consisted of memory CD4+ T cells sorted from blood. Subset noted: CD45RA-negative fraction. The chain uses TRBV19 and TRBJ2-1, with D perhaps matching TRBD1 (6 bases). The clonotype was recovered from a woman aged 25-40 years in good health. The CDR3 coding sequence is TGTGCCAGTAGTGTCACAGGGTTGAGTGAGCAGTTCTTC. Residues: CASSVTGLSEQFF.